One sample yielded the 31 T cell receptor beta chains listed below, sequenced in a study of identifying expanded T cells in peripheral blood. Here immunoSEQ multiplex PCR was the method, and the copy in TCRdb shows in-frame clones only, minus some. The sample has about 83,000 clones, about 88% seen once; the top ten hold approximately 3%. Sequenced material: blood. The receptors originated from a person aged 18 to 70 in good health.

This rearrangement joins TRBV5-6 to TRBJ1-6, with a tentative D call TRBD1 (5 bases). The CDR3 is made up of 15 amino acids. Looked up from germline, CDR1 is SGHDT and CDR2 is YYEEEE. Trimming removed 0 bases from V and 6 bases from J, with 10 bases in between. The DNA of the CDR3 is TGTGCCAGCAGCTTGGGTGGGGGGGGTAATTCACCCCTCCACTTT. Its translation: CASSLGGGGNSPLHF. The full variable domain, in which reference TRBV5-6 and TRBJ1-6 provide the parts outside the CDR3, is DAGVTQSPTHLIKTRGQQVTLRCSPKSGHDTVSWYQQALGQGPQFIFQYYEEEERQRGNFPDRFSGHQFPNYSSELNVNALLLGDSALYLCASSLGGGGNSPLHFGNGTRLTVT.

The J gene is TRBJ1-5, the V gene TRBV4-1; 7 nucleotides line up with TRBD1. Trimming cost V 2 bases and J 5 bases; bases outside gene matches: 6. The CDR3 totals 15 residues. From germline, CDR1 is MGHRA and CDR2 YSYEKL. The CDR3 sequence is CASSQPDREDQPQHF. CDR3 coding DNA: TGCGCCAGCAGCCAACCCGACAGGGAGGATCAGCCCCAGCATTTT.

J is TRBJ2-7 and V is TRBV28; the match to TRBD1 covers 8 bases. Unmatched junction bases numbered 2, after V lost 2 bases and J lost 2 bases. Germline CDR1 reads MDHEN; CDR2 reads SYDVKM. CDR3 size: 14 residues. CDR3 coding DNA: TGTGCCAGCAGTTTACGGGACAGGCCCTACGAGCAGTACTTC. It translates to CASSLRDRPYEQYF.

This clone was seen once. This chain joins TRBV7-8 and TRBJ2-1, with D perhaps matching TRBD2 (5 bases). The CDR3 contains 17 residues. V was cut by 0 bases and J by 10 bases, with 22 bases left in between. CDR1 SGHVS and CDR2 FQNEAQ come from the germline V gene. The CDR3 is CASSLAPGGSAQAEQFF. The CDR3 DNA sequence: TGTGCCAGCAGCTTAGCCCCAGGAGGCTCTGCCCAGGCGGAGCAGTTCTTC.

This sequence joins TRBV5-1 and TRBJ2-1; possibly TRBD1 for D (5 bases). V dropped 5 bases and J dropped 6 bases, with 12 bases sitting between them. Germline CDR1 and CDR2: SGHRS and YFSETQ. This CDR3 has 13 amino acids. In DNA form, the CDR3 reads TGCGCCAGCAGGGGAACAGGTCCCAATGAGCAGTTCTTC. Translating it yields CASRGTGPNEQFF.

This sequence joins TRBV18 and TRBJ2-6; D gene uncertain. Per germline, CDR1 KGHSH and CDR2 LQKENI. The CDR3 consists of 17 residues. Trimming pared 1 base from V and 0 bases from J, leaving 10 bases between. CDR3 nucleotide sequence: TGTGCCAGCTCACCACTAAGGACGGTCTCTGGGGCCAACGTCCTGACTTTC. As protein: CASSPLRTVSGANVLTF.

The rearrangement joins TRBV21-1 to TRBJ2-4. TRBV21-1 is a pseudogene. CDR3 size: 18 residues. CDR3 residues: CASSRVGNRALAKNIQYF. The CDR3 DNA reads as TGTGCCAGCAGCCGGGTAGGGAATAGAGCCTTAGCCAAAAACATTCAGTACTTC.

This clone was found a few times. The rearrangement joins TRBV4-3 to TRBJ2-1; D gene ambiguous. V was shortened by 0 bases and J by 5 bases, with 8 bases between the two germline ends. The length of the CDR3 is 14 residues. Germline V gives CDR1 LGHNA, CDR2 YSLEER. The CDR3: CASSQEEGNNEQFF. In nucleotides, the CDR3 is TGCGCCAGCAGCCAAGAGGAAGGGAACAATGAGCAGTTCTTC.

This chain joins TRBV27 and TRBJ1-1; D might be TRBD1 (6 bases). Germline V gene sequence: CDR1 MNHEY, CDR2 SMNVEV (reference sequence). V was pared by 5 bases and J by 6 bases, with 16 bases between. This CDR3 comprises 14 residues. CDR3 bases: TGTGCCAGCAGTGGCATGCGGGGGGGCTCTGAAGCTTTCTTT. Protein: CASSGMRGGSEAFF.

The V gene is TRBV19, the J gene TRBJ1-2; 11 bases match TRBD1. Losses at the gene ends were 5 bases for V and 2 bases for J; bases not matched to a gene: 7. The CDR3 loop spans 16 amino acids. Germline CDR1 is LNHDA and CDR2 is SQIVND (reference sequence). CDR3 residues: CASSLRTGGENYGYTF. The CDR3 bases are TGTGCCAGTAGTCTAAGGACAGGGGGCGAGAACTATGGCTACACCTTC.

The table lists this clone with a few counts. The chain carries TRBV10-3 and TRBJ2-5; D is unresolved. This CDR3 has 12 amino acids. V was shortened by 0 bases and J by 5 bases, with 4 bases between the two germline ends. Germline V gene data show CDR1 as ENHRY and CDR2 as SYGVKD. The CDR3 reads CAISESGETQYF. In DNA, the CDR3 is TGTGCCATCAGTGAGTCCGGTGAGACCCAGTACTTC.

CDR3 coding DNA: TGTGCCAGCAGCATCCGAGTCCCGGGACTAGCGATGGGTTCCGGGGAGCTGTTTTTT. Protein product: CASSIRVPGLAMGSGELFF. The chain couples TRBV7-8 to TRBJ2-2; 10 bases line up with TRBD2. The CDR3 totals 19 residues. Germline V gene sequence: CDR1 SGHVS, CDR2 FQNEAQ. V trimming: 5 bases; J trimming: 6 bases; junction bases outside the gene matches: 18.

V is TRBV10-2 and J is TRBJ2-5; 9 bases are a match to TRBD2. CDR1 is WSHSY, CDR2 SAAADI, per germline. The CDR3 loop spans 16 amino acids. V was clipped by 3 bases and J by 0 bases; unmatched bases: 5. The CDR3 region has the DNA TGCGCCAGCAGTGAACCCAGCGGGGGGTACCAAGAGACCCAGTACTTC. Its protein is CASSEPSGGYQETQYF.

The rearrangement links TRBV5-1 to TRBJ1-4; 7 bases map to TRBD1. Germline values: CDR1 SGHRS, CDR2 YFSETQ. V was pared by 4 bases and J by 7 bases, with 10 bases of the junction left unmatched. This CDR3 region has 15 residues. CDR3 nucleotide sequence: TGCGCCAGCAGCCCCAGGACAGGTAACGCTGAAAAACTGTTTTTT. The encoded protein is CASSPRTGNAEKLFF.

The chain combines TRBV4-3 with TRBJ2-7; D remains ambiguous. The CDR3 is 15 amino acids. Germline values: CDR1 LGHNA, CDR2 YSLEER. With 1 base removed from V and 3 bases from J, the gap between germline ends came to 13 bases. CDR3 loop: CASSQAAVGSYEQYF. The CDR3 DNA reads TGCGCCAGCAGCCAAGCTGCTGTTGGTAGCTACGAGCAGTACTTC.

The chain has TRBV2 and TRBJ2-2; D is uncertain. The CDR3 totals 14 residues. Germline V gene lookup returns CDR1 SNHLY and CDR2 FYNNEI. V lost 3 bases and J lost 3, with 8 bases in between. The CDR3 loop reads CASSDRLDTGELFF. CDR3 nucleotides: TGTGCCAGCAGTGACAGATTAGACACCGGGGAGCTGTTTTTT. The variable domain in full, completed from reference TRBV2 and TRBJ2-2, reads EPEVTQTPSHQVTQMGQEVILRCVPISNHLYFYWYRQILGQKVEFLVSFYNNEISEKSEIFDDQFSVERPDGSNFTLKIRSTKLEDSAMYFCASSDRLDTGELFFGEGSRLTVL.

The chain carries TRBV5-1 and TRBJ1-2, with D hard to call. V lost 0 bases and J 4 bases, leaving 10 bases between the germline ends. The CDR3 loop spans 14 amino acids. Germline V gene data show CDR1 as SGHRS and CDR2 as YFSETQ. The CDR3 DNA sequence: TGCGCCAGCAGCTTGGAGGGCCTGGCCTATGGCTACACCTTC. Translating gives CASSLEGLAYGYTF.

The chain couples TRBV5-1 to TRBJ2-1, with D perhaps matching TRBD2 (6 bases). V gave up 7 bases and J gave up 8 bases, with 16 bases separating them. The CDR3 is 13 residues long. Germline values: CDR1 SGHRS, CDR2 YFSETQ. The CDR3 region is CASRDSSFDEQFF. CDR3 in DNA: TGCGCCAGCCGGGACTCCTCATTCGATGAGCAGTTCTTC.

The V gene is TRBV5-1, the J gene TRBJ1-1, with D tentatively TRBD1 (5 bases). The germline CDR1 and CDR2 sequences are SGHRS and YFSETQ. Trimming shortened V by 0 bases and J by 3 bases, and 18 bases separated the two germline ends. This CDR3 is 17 amino acids long. CDR3 in DNA: TGCGCCAGCAGCTTGGGCCAGGGTGGTGCCGGGGACACTGAAGCTTTCTTT. This sequence encodes CASSLGQGGAGDTEAFF.

V usage is TRBV6-6 and J usage is TRBJ2-7; TRBD1 agrees at 9 bases. Germline CDR1 MNHNY, CDR2 SVGAGI (reference sequence). V lost 6 bases to trimming and J lost 3 bases; unmatched junction nucleotides: 9. This CDR3 is 15 amino acids long. CDR3 nucleotide sequence: TGTGCCAGCAGGCGCCAGGGGGACAGGGACTACGAGCAGTACTTC. Residues: CASRRQGDRDYEQYF.

This chain uses TRBV11-1 with TRBJ1-2, with D uncertain. This CDR3 region has 15 residues. CDR1 and CDR2 (germline): SGHAT, FQDESV (reference sequence). Trimming pared 1 base from V and 3 bases from J, leaving 12 bases between. The chain's CDR3 is CASSLDDGVYYGYTF. The DNA of the CDR3 is TGTGCCAGCAGCTTAGATGACGGCGTTTACTATGGCTACACCTTC.

J is TRBJ2-5 and V is TRBV6-6; 14 positions match TRBD2. Looked up from germline, CDR1 is MNHNY and CDR2 is SVGAGI (reference sequence). The CDR3 spans 16 residues. After removal of 6 bases from V and 5 bases from J, the junction contained 8 bases not matched to a gene. The CDR3 DNA reads TGTGCCAGCAGACCCTGGACTAGCGGGGGGATTGAGACCCAGTACTTC. Encoded protein: CASRPWTSGGIETQYF.

The chain employs TRBV27 and TRBJ2-5; either TRBD1 or TRBD2 may fit D (5 bases each). Germline values: CDR1 MNHEY, CDR2 SMNVEV (reference sequence). V shed 6 bases and J shed 4 bases, with 15 bases lying between them. The CDR3 totals 14 residues. The CDR3: CASSLAGTLETQYF. Here the CDR3 DNA reads TGTGCCAGCAGCCTCGCCGGGACCCTAGAGACCCAGTACTTC.

The V gene is TRBV9, the J gene TRBJ1-2; D call uncertain. Germline V gene lookup returns CDR1 SGDLS and CDR2 YYNGEE. The CDR3 spans 16 residues. The germline V and J ends were trimmed by 1 base and 3 bases, with 16 bases remaining between them. The CDR3 nucleotides read TGTGCCAGCAGCGTATCCGTAAGAGCGGCCGACTATGGCTACACCTTC. Protein sequence: CASSVSVRAADYGYTF.

This clone was found a few times. J is TRBJ2-2 and V is TRBV19; TRBD2 agrees at 9 bases. CDR3 size: 16 residues. Germline CDR1 reads LNHDA; CDR2 reads SQIVND (reference sequence). Trimming took 3 bases from V and 2 from J; bases not matched to a gene: 4. CDR3 sequence: CASSMRLAANTGELFF. The CDR3 nucleotides are TGTGCCAGTAGTATGCGACTAGCGGCAAACACCGGGGAGCTGTTTTTT.

The chain combines TRBV9 with TRBJ2-4; 7 nucleotides agree with TRBD2. This CDR3 contains 20 residues. With 4 bases clipped from V and 0 bases from J, the junction kept 19 bases outside the gene matches. Germline lookup yields CDR1 SGDLS and CDR2 YYNGEE. The DNA for the CDR3 is TGTGCCAGCAGCCCCCGACCGTGGAGCGGGGTATCTCTAGCCAAAAACATTCAGTACTTC. As protein: CASSPRPWSGVSLAKNIQYF.

V and J are TRBV4-3 and TRBJ1-2; possibly TRBD1 for D (5 bases). With 1 base removed from V and 4 bases from J, the gap between germline ends came to 10 bases. CDR1 LGHNA and CDR2 YSLEER come from the germline V gene. This CDR3 spans 14 amino acids. CDR3 nucleotide sequence: TGCGCCAGCAGCCAAGGGACGGGACTCTATGGCTACACCTTC. Translation gives CASSQGTGLYGYTF.

The chain combines TRBV28 with TRBJ1-3; no definite D call. Trimming cost V 7 bases and J 0 bases, with 10 bases left between them. The CDR3 covers 14 residues. Germline V gene sequence: CDR1 MDHEN, CDR2 SYDVKM. The CDR3 DNA is TGTGCCAGCATTTCGCCACTCTCTGGAAACACCATATATTTT. The encoded protein is CASISPLSGNTIYF.

This chain connects TRBV28 to TRBJ2-2; 8 bases line up with TRBD2. Losses at the gene ends were 5 bases for V and 5 bases for J; bases not matched to a gene: 10. CDR3 length equals 16 residues. Germline-derived CDR1 and CDR2 are MDHEN and SYDVKM. CDR3 nucleotide sequence: TGTGCCAGCAGTGACCCGGGGACTAGAGTGACCGGGGAGCTGTTTTTT. Its protein product is CASSDPGTRVTGELFF.

The V and J genes are TRBV7-2 and TRBJ1-1; D ambiguous. Germline values: CDR1 SGHTA, CDR2 FQGNSA. V was pared by 5 bases and J by 4 bases, with 23 bases between. The CDR3 runs 17 residues. The CDR3 protein is CASSPRVGWGGGTEAFF. The CDR3 coding sequence is TGTGCCAGCAGCCCGAGGGTGGGTTGGGGAGGCGGCACTGAAGCTTTCTTT.

V is TRBV28 and J is TRBJ2-7; 12 bases are shared with TRBD1. CDR1 and CDR2 (germline): MDHEN, SYDVKM. V shed 2 bases and J 1 base; nucleotides not matched to a gene: 18. This CDR3 has 21 amino acids. The CDR3 DNA follows: TGTGCCAGCAGTTTAGGGACAGGGGGCGGGACTGCCAACTCACGGTCCTACGAGCAGTACTTC. Translation gives CASSLGTGGGTANSRSYEQYF.